Following are 3 T cell receptor beta chains from one sample sequenced in a study of shared clonotypes between healthy human individuals. Generated by immunoSEQ multiplex PCR, the TCRdb table keeps only in-frame clones and is missing some. The table has roughly 1,100,000 clones, around 76% seen once; the top ten hold approximately 1.5%. Sequenced material: memory CD4+ T cells sorted from blood. Subset meaning: CD45RA-negative fraction. These receptors came from a man aged 18 to 35 in good health.

The chain employs TRBV2 and TRBJ2-1, with 9 bases identical to TRBD2. The CDR3 loop spans 16 amino acids. Germline CDR1 reads SNHLY; CDR2 reads FYNNEI. V trimming: 2 bases; J trimming: 15 bases; junction bases outside the gene matches: 17. CDR3 region: CASSEPLLAGDLQRFF. The DNA for the CDR3 is TGTGCCAGCAGTGAACCCCTCTTAGCGGGAGATTTACAACGGTTCTTC.

This chain connects TRBV7-2 to TRBJ1-5, with D hard to call. Germline V lookup: CDR1 SGHTA, CDR2 FQGNSA. The CDR3 is 12 residues long. The ends were cut back, 5 bases at V and 6 bases at J, with 8 bases in the middle. CDR3 sequence reads: CASSPGPQPQHF. The CDR3 DNA reads as TGTGCCAGCAGCCCCGGCCCTCAGCCCCAGCATTTT.

The chain employs TRBV6-6 and TRBJ2-7; possible D gene TRBD1, 7 bases. This CDR3 has 15 residues. V was pared by 6 bases and J by 5 bases, with 20 bases between. Germline V gives CDR1 MNHNY, CDR2 SVGAGI (reference sequence). The CDR3, as DNA: TGTGCCAGCAGCCCAGGGGGGCTAGGATTCCACGAGCAGTACTTC. Residues: CASSPGGLGFHEQYF.